This T cell receptor beta chain came from a study of early T cells in non-severe SARS-CoV-2 infection. About the research overall: Chains from this unsorted whole-blood bulk RNA could not be paired.

The CDR3 sequence is 14 residues long. Germline values: CDR1 SQVTM, CDR2 ANQGSEA. Trimming cost V 6 bases and J 2 bases; bases outside gene matches: 4. Unique molecular identifier tags were affixed to discrete cDNA molecules. TCRdb re-analysed the 5' RACE reads in MiXCR, keeping a single row per CDR3 protein. The data hold tens of thousands of distinct CDR3 sequences, with 3.5% to 5% observed a single time. This clonotype was found many times. The chain carries TRBV29-1 and TRBJ2-6; 7 bases align to TRBD1. The sequence came from an adult who was a healthcare worker with PCR-confirmed SARS-CoV-2 infection or an uninfected control (not recorded which). The sequenced material came from whole blood. The CDR3 nucleotides are TGCAGCGTCCACACAGGGGCTGGGGCCAACGTCCTGACTTTC. Its protein is CSVHTGAGANVLTF. The variable domain in full, with the rest retrieved from reference TRBV29-1 and TRBJ2-6, is SAVISQKPSRDICQRGTSLTIQCQVDSQVTMMFWYRQQPGQSLTLIATANQGSEATYESGFVIDKFPISRPNLTFSTLTVSNMSPEDSSIYLCSVHTGAGANVLTFGAGSRLTVL.